Detailed here is one TCR beta chain. The record originates from a study of T cell clones after liver transplantation. Whole-study context: Samples came from ITN030ST, which attempted immunosuppression withdrawal within 2 years of liver transplantation. Third-party-reactive TCRbeta sequences from pre-transplant mixed lymphocyte reactions served as antigen-independent comparators.

CD3+CD4+ and CD3+CD8+ cells were FACS-sorted from thawed unstimulated PBMCs. The germline V gene has CDR1 MNHNS and CDR2 SASEGT. The CDR3 runs to 12 residues. Trimming pared 6 bases from V and 4 bases from J, leaving 9 bases between. TCRdb keeps only in-frame clones here, not all; method: immunoSEQ multiplex PCR. The data contain roughly 8,800 clones, 75% to 80% of them singletons. This chain uses TRBV6-1 with TRBJ1-2, with D maybe TRBD1 (5 bases). The sequencing here drew on CD8+ T cells from blood, taken before liver transplant. The receptor was isolated from a human donor who received a liver transplant. The CDR3 spells CASSRDGYGYTF. DNA for the CDR3: TGTGCCAGCAGCAGGGACGGCTATGGCTACACCTTC.